This TCR beta chain appears in the sequencing data of a study of blood T cell repertoires in COVID-19. Germline CDR1 is SGHTA and CDR2 is FQGNSA. With 4 bases removed from V and 2 bases from J, the gap between germline ends came to 14 bases. The CDR3 spans 15 residues. Methods used by the authors: Reference gene primer amplification yielded estimated nucleated cell counts. Measured with immunoSEQ multiplex PCR; TCRdb has only the in-frame clones, and not every one. The D gene and trimming were derived from the DNA, and the V and J assignments and clone size from that table. The sample includes about 180,000 clones, roughly 84% seen only once; the top ten take 2.5% to 3.5%.

V usage is TRBV7-2 and J usage is TRBJ2-5, with TRBD1 as a possible D gene (6 bases). This sequence was found in a woman aged 55-69 years with acute or convalescent COVID-19. The sample consisted of peripheral blood. The CDR3 is CASSSLGGAQETQYF. The CDR3 nucleotides are TGTGCCAGCAGCTCGCTTGGGGGCGCACAAGAGACCCAGTACTTC.